These T cell receptor beta chains were read from a single sample in a study of identical twins. TCRdb re-derived calls from the 5' RACE reads in MiXCR, one entry per CDR3 protein. The sample includes 420,000 or so distinct CDR3 sequences, under 20% of them seen just once. Sequenced material: naive T cells sorted from blood. These receptor sequences come from a man between 45 and 60 years old in good health. The CDR3 runs from the conserved cysteine through the conserved F or W. The order of the fields is CDR3 protein, CDR3 DNA, J gene, clone size, V gene, D gene. D genes are given only for firm matches. Expanded clones get a size class; other rows say once, few or many, or leave the size out.

CDR3: CASRPPGGKLFF
DNA: TGTGCCAGCAGACCCCCGGGAGGGAAACTGTTTTTT
J: TRBJ1-4
size: many
V: TRBV12-3/TRBV12-4
D: .

CDR3: CSARRDSITDTQYF
DNA: TGCAGTGCTAGACGGGACTCGATCACAGATACGCAGTATTTT
J: TRBJ2-3
size: many
V: TRBV20-1
D: .

CDR3: CSAPGHRGSGNTIYF
DNA: TGCAGTGCCCCCGGACATCGGGGCTCTGGAAACACCATATATTTT
J: TRBJ1-3
size: .
V: TRBV20-1
D: .

CDR3: CASSYDEVSRYF
DNA: TGTGCCAGCAGTTACGACGAGGTATCGCGGTACTTC
J: TRBJ2-4
size: .
V: TRBV6-2/TRBV6-3
D: .

CDR3: CASSYSGTGRNNQPQHF
DNA: TGTGCCAGCAGTTACTCGGGGACAGGGCGGAACAATCAGCCCCAGCATTTT
J: TRBJ1-5
size: many
V: TRBV6-5
D: TRBD1

CDR3: CSAGGSLQETQYF
DNA: TGCAGTGCTGGCGGGAGCTTACAAGAGACCCAGTACTTC
J: TRBJ2-5
size: few
V: TRBV20-1
D: TRBD2

CDR3: CASSLAPFGGEVKYF
DNA: TGCGCCAGCAGCTTGGCCCCCTTTGGAGGGGAGGTTAAGTACTTC
J: TRBJ2-7
size: many
V: TRBV5-1
D: .

CDR3: CSAQTPGQGTTEAFF
DNA: TGCAGTGCTCAAACTCCGGGACAGGGGACCACTGAAGCTTTCTTT
J: TRBJ1-1
size: .
V: TRBV20-1
D: TRBD1

CDR3: CASSSGTGQSYEQYF
DNA: TGTGCCAGCAGCTCCGGGACAGGCCAGTCCTACGAGCAGTACTTC
J: TRBJ2-7
size: .
V: TRBV7-2
D: TRBD1

CDR3: CASSPRIPLPKSTDTQYF
DNA: TGTGCCAGCAGTCCCCGTATTCCGCTACCTAAGAGCACAGATACGCAGTATTTT
J: TRBJ2-3
size: many
V: TRBV6-9
D: .

CDR3: CASSGDRSGVYTF
DNA: TGTGCCAGCTCAGGAGACAGGAGTGGTGTCTACACCTTC
J: TRBJ1-2
size: .
V: TRBV18
D: .

CDR3: CASSQFHTGLNYGYTF
DNA: TGCGCCAGCAGCCAATTTCATACAGGGCTAAACTATGGCTACACCTTC
J: TRBJ1-2
size: .
V: TRBV4-3
D: .

CDR3: CSASGTNNQPQHF
DNA: TGCAGTGCGAGCGGGACAAACAATCAGCCCCAGCATTTT
J: TRBJ1-5
size: many
V: TRBV20-1
D: .

CDR3: CSASLNGGVNTEAFF
DNA: TGCAGTGCTAGTTTAAATGGGGGGGTGAACACTGAAGCTTTCTTT
J: TRBJ1-1
size: few
V: TRBV20-1
D: .

CDR3: CSVEEPGGWTTDTQYF
DNA: TGCAGCGTTGAAGAGCCAGGGGGTTGGACCACAGATACGCAGTATTTT
J: TRBJ2-3
size: many
V: TRBV29-1
D: TRBD1

CDR3: CASSQSQGDHSYNEQFF
DNA: TGCGCCAGCAGCCAATCACAGGGGGACCACTCCTACAATGAGCAGTTCTTC
J: TRBJ2-1
size: .
V: TRBV4-3
D: TRBD1

CDR3: CASSPRAGTGGRETQYF
DNA: TGTGCCAGCAGCCCCCGTGCGGGGACAGGGGGTAGAGAGACCCAGTACTTC
J: TRBJ2-5
size: many
V: TRBV7-2
D: TRBD1

CDR3: CSARDPTSGVPYEQYF
DNA: TGCAGTGCTAGAGATCCCACTAGCGGGGTCCCCTACGAGCAGTACTTC
J: TRBJ2-7
size: few
V: TRBV20-1
D: TRBD2

CDR3: CSVMTGMEETQYF
DNA: TGCAGCGTTATGACAGGGATGGAAGAGACCCAGTACTTC
J: TRBJ2-5
size: .
V: TRBV29-1
D: TRBD1

CDR3: CSASLYEQYF
DNA: TGCAGTGCTTCTTTATATGAGCAGTACTTC
J: TRBJ2-7
size: many
V: TRBV20-1
D: .

CDR3: CASSGDFYEQYF
DNA: TGTGCCAGCAGCGGGGACTTCTACGAGCAGTACTTC
J: TRBJ2-7
size: few
V: TRBV25-1
D: .

CDR3: CASSSLVPSYNEQFF
DNA: TGCGCCAGCAGCTCACTAGTACCCTCCTACAATGAGCAGTTCTTC
J: TRBJ2-1
size: many
V: TRBV5-1
D: .

CDR3: CSGSTGGNTEAFF
DNA: TGCAGCGGTTCTACAGGGGGGAACACTGAAGCTTTCTTT
J: TRBJ1-1
size: once
V: TRBV29-1
D: TRBD1

CDR3: CASSERSGKLNTEAFF
DNA: TGTGCCAGCAGTGAGAGATCAGGGAAACTGAACACTGAAGCTTTCTTT
J: TRBJ1-1
size: many
V: TRBV25-1
D: .

CDR3: CASRLGQGFTDTQYF
DNA: TGCGCCAGCAGGCTCGGACAGGGCTTCACAGATACGCAGTATTTT
J: TRBJ2-3
size: .
V: TRBV5-1
D: TRBD1

CDR3: CASSLLGTDTQYF
DNA: TGCGCCAGCAGCTTGTTGGGCACAGATACGCAGTATTTT
J: TRBJ2-3
size: many
V: TRBV27
D: .

CDR3: CASSIGGYYNEQFF
DNA: TGTGCCAGTAGTATAGGCGGATACTACAATGAGCAGTTCTTC
J: TRBJ2-1
size: few
V: TRBV19
D: .

CDR3: CASSLGPYQETQYF
DNA: TGCGCCAGCAGCTTGGGGCCGTACCAAGAGACCCAGTACTTC
J: TRBJ2-5
size: many
V: TRBV5-1
D: .

CDR3: CASSFSASSYGYTF
DNA: TGTGCCAGCAGTTTTTCGGCGAGCTCCTATGGCTACACCTTC
J: TRBJ1-2
size: few
V: TRBV27
D: .

CDR3: CASRPPGRLNTEAFF
DNA: TGCGCCAGCAGACCTCCGGGACGGTTGAACACTGAAGCTTTCTTT
J: TRBJ1-1
size: .
V: TRBV4-1
D: .

CDR3: CSARPSGRASYNEQFF
DNA: TGCAGTGCTAGACCTAGCGGGAGGGCTTCCTACAATGAGCAGTTCTTC
J: TRBJ2-1
size: few
V: TRBV20-1
D: TRBD2

CDR3: CASSGRGPQFF
DNA: TGTGCCAGCTCGGGGCGAGGGCCCCAGTTCTTC
J: TRBJ2-1
size: .
V: TRBV12-3/TRBV12-4
D: .

CDR3: CSAHKTGTGGNEQFF
DNA: TGCAGTGCTCACAAGACCGGGACAGGGGGCAATGAGCAGTTCTTC
J: TRBJ2-1
size: few
V: TRBV20-1
D: TRBD1

CDR3: CSSYDRDEQYF
DNA: TGCAGTTCCTACGACAGAGACGAGCAGTACTTC
J: TRBJ2-7
size: many
V: TRBV20-1
D: .

CDR3: CASKSGGTTPTDTQYF
DNA: TGTGCCAGCAAATCCGGAGGGACTACCCCAACAGATACGCAGTATTTT
J: TRBJ2-3
size: .
V: TRBV10-3
D: TRBD2

CDR3: CSAIPMGSFYEQYF
DNA: TGCAGTGCTATCCCCATGGGGAGTTTCTACGAGCAGTACTTC
J: TRBJ2-7
size: .
V: TRBV20-1
D: .

CDR3: CASRSPLRLAGKETGELFF
DNA: TGTGCCAGCAGATCGCCCCTCAGACTAGCGGGGAAGGAAACCGGGGAGCTGTTTTTT
J: TRBJ2-2
size: many
V: TRBV6-4
D: TRBD2

CDR3: CASSFSLAGVETQYF
DNA: TGTGCCAGCAGCTTCTCGCTAGCGGGGGTAGAGACCCAGTACTTC
J: TRBJ2-5
size: .
V: TRBV7-9
D: TRBD2

CDR3: CSALGLLFTDTQYF
DNA: TGCAGTGCTCTCGGACTGTTGTTCACAGATACGCAGTATTTT
J: TRBJ2-3
size: few
V: TRBV20-1
D: .

CDR3: CASSITGASSYNEQFF
DNA: TGCGCCAGCAGCATAACAGGGGCGAGCTCCTACAATGAGCAGTTCTTC
J: TRBJ2-1
size: many
V: TRBV5-1
D: TRBD1

CDR3: CASSTTWDTSYEQYF
DNA: TGTGCCAGTAGTACTACTTGGGACACATCCTACGAGCAGTACTTC
J: TRBJ2-7
size: .
V: TRBV19
D: .

CDR3: CASSFRTGGNEQYF
DNA: TGTGCCAGCAGCTTCAGGACAGGGGGGAACGAGCAGTACTTC
J: TRBJ2-7
size: few
V: TRBV11-1
D: TRBD1

CDR3: CAISESVGRSSTDTQYF
DNA: TGTGCCATCAGTGAGTCGGTGGGGCGGTCTAGCACAGATACGCAGTATTTT
J: TRBJ2-3
size: many
V: TRBV10-3
D: .

CDR3: CASSVLDRAYNEQFF
DNA: TGTGCCAGCAGCGTCCTGGACAGGGCATACAATGAGCAGTTCTTC
J: TRBJ2-1
size: many
V: TRBV9
D: TRBD1

CDR3: CASSLRRGGYNEQFF
DNA: TGTGCCAGCAGTTTAAGGCGGGGGGGGTACAATGAGCAGTTCTTC
J: TRBJ2-1
size: .
V: TRBV12-3/TRBV12-4
D: TRBD2

CDR3: CASSQELAFSTDTQYF
DNA: TGTGCCAGCAGCCAAGAACTAGCCTTTAGCACAGATACGCAGTATTTT
J: TRBJ2-3
size: .
V: TRBV4-2
D: .

CDR3: CATYGPGDRGQETQYF
DNA: TGTGCCACGTACGGGCCAGGGGACAGGGGTCAAGAGACCCAGTACTTC
J: TRBJ2-5
size: .
V: TRBV10-3
D: TRBD1

CDR3: CASSYSWGMVSYEQYF
DNA: TGTGCCAGCAGTTACTCTTGGGGGATGGTATCCTACGAGCAGTACTTC
J: TRBJ2-7
size: few
V: TRBV6-5
D: .

CDR3: CASSEGAGNTGELFF
DNA: TGTGCCAGCAGTGAAGGGGCAGGGAACACCGGGGAGCTGTTTTTT
J: TRBJ2-2
size: few
V: TRBV25-1
D: .

CDR3: CASSYSNSGTDTQYF
DNA: TGTGCCAGCAGTTACTCGAATAGCGGCACAGATACGCAGTATTTT
J: TRBJ2-3
size: few
V: TRBV6-5
D: .